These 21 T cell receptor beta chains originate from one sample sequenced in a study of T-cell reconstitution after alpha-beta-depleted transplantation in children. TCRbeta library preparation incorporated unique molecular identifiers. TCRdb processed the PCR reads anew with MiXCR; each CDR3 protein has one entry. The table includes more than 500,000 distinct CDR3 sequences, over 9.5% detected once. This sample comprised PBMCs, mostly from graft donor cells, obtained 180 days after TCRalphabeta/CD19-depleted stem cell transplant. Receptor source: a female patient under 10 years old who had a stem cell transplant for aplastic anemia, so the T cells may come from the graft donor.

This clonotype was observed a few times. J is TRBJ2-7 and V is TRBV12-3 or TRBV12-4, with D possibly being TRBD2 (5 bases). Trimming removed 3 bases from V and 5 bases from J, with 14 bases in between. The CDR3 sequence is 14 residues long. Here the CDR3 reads CASSFSGIGDEQYF. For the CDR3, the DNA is TGTGCCAGCAGTTTTTCGGGGATTGGCGACGAGCAGTACTTC.

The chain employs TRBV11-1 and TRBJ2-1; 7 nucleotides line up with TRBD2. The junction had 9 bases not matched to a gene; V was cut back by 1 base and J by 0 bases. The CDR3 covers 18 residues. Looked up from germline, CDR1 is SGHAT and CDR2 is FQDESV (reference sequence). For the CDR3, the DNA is TGTGCCAGCAGCTTAGGACTAGCAGGCTTTTCCTCCTACAATGAGCAGTTCTTC. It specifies CASSLGLAGFSSYNEQFF.

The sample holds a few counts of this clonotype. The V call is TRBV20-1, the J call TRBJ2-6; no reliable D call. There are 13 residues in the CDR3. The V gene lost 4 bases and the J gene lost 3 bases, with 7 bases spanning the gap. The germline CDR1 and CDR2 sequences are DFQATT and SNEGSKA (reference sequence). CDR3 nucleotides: TGCAGTGCTATCTTCTGTGGGGCCAACGTCCTGACTTTC. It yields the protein CSAIFCGANVLTF.

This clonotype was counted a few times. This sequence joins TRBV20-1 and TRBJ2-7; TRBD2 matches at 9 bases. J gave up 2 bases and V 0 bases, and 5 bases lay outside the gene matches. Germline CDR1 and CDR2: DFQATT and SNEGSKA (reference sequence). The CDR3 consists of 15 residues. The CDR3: CSARDLLAGPYEQYV. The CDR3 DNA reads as TGCAGTGCTAGAGATTTGCTAGCGGGACCCTACGAGCAGTACGTC.

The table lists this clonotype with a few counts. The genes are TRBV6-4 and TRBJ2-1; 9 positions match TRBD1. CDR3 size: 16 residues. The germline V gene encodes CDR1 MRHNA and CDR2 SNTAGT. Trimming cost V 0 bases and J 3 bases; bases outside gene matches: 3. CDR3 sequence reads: CASSDSGTGNYNEQFF. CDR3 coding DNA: TGTGCCAGCAGTGACTCTGGGACAGGGAACTACAATGAGCAGTTCTTC.

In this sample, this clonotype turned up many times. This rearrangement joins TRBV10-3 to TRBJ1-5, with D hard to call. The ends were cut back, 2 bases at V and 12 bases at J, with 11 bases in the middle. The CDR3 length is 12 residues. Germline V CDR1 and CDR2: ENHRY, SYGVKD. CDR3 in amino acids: CAISEGNSLQHF. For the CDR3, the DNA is TGTGCCATCAGTGAGGGGAACAGCCTCCAGCATTTT.

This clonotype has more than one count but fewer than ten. The CDR3 loop reads CASSLVGPGIGTDTQYF. Written as DNA, the CDR3 is TGTGCCAGCAGCTTAGTTGGCCCAGGAATTGGCACAGATACGCAGTATTTT. The chain has TRBV7-2 and TRBJ2-3, with D unclear. There are 17 residues in the CDR3. Trimming shortened V by 1 base and J by 1 base, and 15 bases separated the two germline ends. Germline loops: CDR1 SGHTA, CDR2 FQGNSA.

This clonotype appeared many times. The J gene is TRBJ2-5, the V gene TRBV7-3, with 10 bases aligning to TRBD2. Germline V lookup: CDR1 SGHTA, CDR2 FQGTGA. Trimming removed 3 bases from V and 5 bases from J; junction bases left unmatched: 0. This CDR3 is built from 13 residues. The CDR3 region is CASSLTSGETQYF. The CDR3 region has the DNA TGTGCCAGCAGCTTGACTAGCGGGGAGACCCAGTACTTC.

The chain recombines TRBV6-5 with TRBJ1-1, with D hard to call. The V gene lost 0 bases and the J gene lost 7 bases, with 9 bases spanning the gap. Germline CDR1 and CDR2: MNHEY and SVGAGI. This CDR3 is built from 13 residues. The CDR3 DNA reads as TGTGCCAGCAGTTACTCAGGGCAGATTGAAGCTTTCTTT. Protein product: CASSYSGQIEAFF.

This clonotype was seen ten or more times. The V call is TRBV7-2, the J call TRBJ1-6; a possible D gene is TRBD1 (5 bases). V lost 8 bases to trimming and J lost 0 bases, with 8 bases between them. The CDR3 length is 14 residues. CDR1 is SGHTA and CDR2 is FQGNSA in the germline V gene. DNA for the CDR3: TGTGCCAGCTGGGGGAGCTCCTATAATTCACCCCTCCACTTT. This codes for CASWGSSYNSPLHF.

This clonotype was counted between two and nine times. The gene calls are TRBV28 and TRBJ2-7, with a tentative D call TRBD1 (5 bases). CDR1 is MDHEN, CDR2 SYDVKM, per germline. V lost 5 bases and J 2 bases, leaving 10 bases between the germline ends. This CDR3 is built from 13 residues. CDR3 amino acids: CASSADTPYEQYF. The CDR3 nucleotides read TGTGCCAGCAGTGCGGACACCCCCTACGAGCAGTACTTC.

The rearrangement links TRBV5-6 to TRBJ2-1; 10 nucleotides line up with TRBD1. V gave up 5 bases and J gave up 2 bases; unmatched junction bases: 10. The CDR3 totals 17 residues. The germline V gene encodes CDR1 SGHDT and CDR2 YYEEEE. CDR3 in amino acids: CASRLKDRGLPYNEQFF. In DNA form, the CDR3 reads TGTGCCAGCAGATTGAAAGACAGGGGGCTACCCTACAATGAGCAGTTCTTC.

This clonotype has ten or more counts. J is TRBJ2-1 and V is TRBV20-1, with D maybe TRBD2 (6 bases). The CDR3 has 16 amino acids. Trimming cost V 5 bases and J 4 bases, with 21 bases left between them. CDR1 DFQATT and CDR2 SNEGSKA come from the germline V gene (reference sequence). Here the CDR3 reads CSAHQAGEVWYNEQFF. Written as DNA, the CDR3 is TGCAGTGCTCACCAGGCTGGGGAGGTGTGGTACAATGAGCAGTTCTTC.

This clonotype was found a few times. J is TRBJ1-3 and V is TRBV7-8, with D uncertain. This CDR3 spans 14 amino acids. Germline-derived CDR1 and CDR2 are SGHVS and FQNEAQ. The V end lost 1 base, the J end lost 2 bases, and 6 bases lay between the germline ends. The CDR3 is CASSLGWAGNTIYF. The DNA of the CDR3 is TGTGCCAGCAGCTTAGGCTGGGCTGGAAACACCATATATTTT.

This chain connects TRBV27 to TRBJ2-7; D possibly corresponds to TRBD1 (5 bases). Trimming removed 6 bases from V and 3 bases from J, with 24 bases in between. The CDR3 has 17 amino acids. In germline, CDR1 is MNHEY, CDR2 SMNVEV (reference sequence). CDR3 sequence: CASSSLQRSGSLYEQYF. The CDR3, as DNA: TGTGCCAGCAGCTCCCTCCAGAGGTCAGGGTCTCTCTACGAGCAGTACTTC.

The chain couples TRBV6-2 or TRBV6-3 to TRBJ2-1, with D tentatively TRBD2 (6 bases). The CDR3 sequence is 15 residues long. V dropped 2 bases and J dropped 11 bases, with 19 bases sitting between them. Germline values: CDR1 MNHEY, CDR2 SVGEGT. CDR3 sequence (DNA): TGTGCCAGCAGTTACGGAGGCGGGGCCTTTAACAAGCAGTTCTTC. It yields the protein CASSYGGGAFNKQFF.

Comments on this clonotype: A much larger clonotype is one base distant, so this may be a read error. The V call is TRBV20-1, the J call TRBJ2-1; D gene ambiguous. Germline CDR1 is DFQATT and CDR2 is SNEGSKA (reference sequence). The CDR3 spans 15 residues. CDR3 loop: CSARDLGDHYDEQFF. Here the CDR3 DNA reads TGCAGTGCTAGAGATCTCGGAGACCACTACGATGAGCAGTTCTTC.

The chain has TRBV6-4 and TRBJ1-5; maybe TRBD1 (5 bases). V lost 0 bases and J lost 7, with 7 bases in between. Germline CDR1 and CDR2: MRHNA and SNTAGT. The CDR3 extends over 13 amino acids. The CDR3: CASSDSRGQPQHF. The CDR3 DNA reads TGTGCCAGCAGTGACTCACGGGGGCAGCCCCAGCATTTT.

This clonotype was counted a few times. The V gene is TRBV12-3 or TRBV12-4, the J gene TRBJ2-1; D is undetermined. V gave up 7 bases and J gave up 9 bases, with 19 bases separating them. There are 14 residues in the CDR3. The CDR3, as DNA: TGTGCCAGCACCATGGGTCTAGTCAAGGTTGAGCAGTTCTTC. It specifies CASTMGLVKVEQFF.

This CDR3 is CASSGWVSGNTIYF. Here the CDR3 DNA reads TGTGCCAGCAGTGGGTGGGTCTCTGGAAACACCATATATTTT. The V call is TRBV12-3 or TRBV12-4, the J call TRBJ1-3; D unclear. The V end lost 5 bases, the J end lost 0 bases, and 8 bases lay between the germline ends. This CDR3 comprises 14 residues.

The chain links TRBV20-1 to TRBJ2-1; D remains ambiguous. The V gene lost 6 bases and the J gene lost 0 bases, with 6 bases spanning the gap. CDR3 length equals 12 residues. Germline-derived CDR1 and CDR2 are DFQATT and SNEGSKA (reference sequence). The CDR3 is CSAKRSYNEQFF. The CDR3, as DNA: TGCAGTGCGAAGCGCTCCTACAATGAGCAGTTCTTC.